This passage covers 10 T cell receptor beta chains from one sample sequenced in a study of cytomegalovirus exposure and HLA in healthy donors. The PCR had 60 Vbeta and 13 Jbeta primers. The protocol was immunoSEQ multiplex PCR, while the TCRdb copy is restricted to in-frame clones and leaves out a portion. The sample includes some 130,000 clones, roughly 80% of them seen just once. Sequenced input: PBMCs. These receptors were collected from a man in his late teens or twenties in good health and CMV-seronegative.

The chain joins TRBV11-2 to TRBJ1-1, with 9 bases lining up with TRBD1. CDR1 and CDR2 (germline): SGHAT, FQNNGV. The CDR3 totals 15 residues. The V and J ends lost 5 bases and 0 bases, in that order; junction bases with no gene match: 4. This chain's CDR3 is CASSPGQGMNTEAFF. The DNA of the CDR3 is TGTGCCAGCAGCCCCGGACAGGGGATGAACACTGAAGCTTTCTTT. Filled out from reference TRBV11-2 and TRBJ1-1, the complete variable domain reads EAGVAQSPRYKIIEKRQSVAFWCNPISGHATLYWYQQILGQGPKLLIQFQNNGVVDDSQLPKDRFSAERLKGVDSTLKIQPAKLEDSAVYLCASSPGQGMNTEAFFGQGTRLTVV.

The rearrangement uses TRBV7-2 and TRBJ1-1, with 8 bases that match TRBD1. With 1 base clipped from V and 4 bases from J, the junction kept 5 bases outside the gene matches. From germline, CDR1 is SGHTA and CDR2 FQGNSA. The CDR3 spans 15 residues. CDR3 sequence: CASSLERTGPTEAFF. As DNA, the CDR3 is TGTGCCAGCAGCTTAGAGAGGACAGGGCCCACTGAAGCTTTCTTT.

The genes are TRBV16 and TRBJ1-5; D ambiguous. V shed 5 bases and J shed 3 bases, with 5 bases lying between them. This CDR3 region has 12 residues. CDR1 is KGHSY and CDR2 is FQNENV in the germline V gene. For the CDR3, the DNA is TGTGCCAGCAGCATAAACAATCAGCCCCAGCATTTT. It specifies CASSINNQPQHF.

The chain employs TRBV7-9 and TRBJ2-7; 9 bases line up with TRBD2. Losses at the gene ends were 2 bases for V and 1 base for J; bases not matched to a gene: 3. This CDR3 is built from 15 residues. From germline, CDR1 is SEHNR and CDR2 FQNEAQ (reference sequence). CDR3 region: CASSLLSGGSYEQYF. The CDR3 DNA is TGTGCCAGCAGCTTACTTAGCGGGGGTTCCTACGAGCAGTACTTC. Filled out from reference TRBV7-9 and TRBJ2-7, the complete variable domain reads DTGVSQNPRHKITKRGQNVTFRCDPISEHNRLYWYRQTLGQGPEFLTYFQNEAQLEKSRLLSDRFSAERPKGSFSTLEIQRTEQGDSAMYLCASSLLSGGSYEQYFGPGTRLTVT.

The chain carries TRBV12-5 and TRBJ2-7, with D possibly TRBD2 on 5 matching bases. The germline V and J ends were trimmed by 3 bases and 1 base, with 19 bases remaining between them. CDR3 size: 17 residues. Germline CDR1 is LGHNT and CDR2 is FRNRAP. This CDR3 is CASGLLWSVSGSYEQYF. CDR3 nucleotides: TGTGCTAGTGGTTTATTATGGTCAGTCTCGGGGTCCTACGAGCAGTACTTC. Complete variable domain (other parts from reference TRBV12-5 and TRBJ2-7): DARVTQTPRHKVTEMGQEVTMRCQPILGHNTVFWYRQTMMQGLELLAYFRNRAPLDDSGMPKDRFSAEMPDATLATLKIQPSEPRDSAVYFCASGLLWSVSGSYEQYFGPGTRLTVT.

The chain links TRBV30 to TRBJ1-5; tentatively, D is TRBD1 (5 bases). CDR3 length: 15 amino acids. Germline V CDR1 and CDR2: GTSNPN, SVGIG (reference sequence). With 0 bases removed from V and 7 bases from J, the gap between germline ends came to 16 bases. The CDR3 region has the DNA TGTGCCTGGAGTGTATCTAGGGGTTCAAGGCAGCCCCAGCATTTT. Protein sequence: CAWSVSRGSRQPQHF.

This rearrangement joins TRBV27 to TRBJ1-2; D is ambiguous. CDR3 length: 13 residues. Germline V lookup: CDR1 MNHEY, CDR2 SMNVEV (reference sequence). The V and J ends lost 4 bases and 4 bases respectively, with 10 bases between them. The DNA of the CDR3 is TGTGCCAGCAGTTATACGAGTAGCTATGGCTACACCTTC. This codes for CASSYTSSYGYTF.

The chain links TRBV18 to TRBJ2-2; D is ambiguous. The germline V gene encodes CDR1 KGHSH and CDR2 LQKENI. CDR3 length equals 13 residues. The V gene lost 4 bases and the J gene lost 4 bases, with 7 bases spanning the gap. CDR3 DNA sequence: TGTGCCAGCTCACGGCCGGGCACCGGGGAGCTGTTTTTT. This sequence encodes CASSRPGTGELFF.

The rearrangement joins TRBV6-1 to TRBJ1-3, with unresolved D. This CDR3 region has 16 residues. CDR1 is MNHNS and CDR2 is SASEGT in the germline V gene. V was cut by 2 bases and J by 1 base, with 12 bases left in between. The CDR3 protein is CASSEREGRSGNTIYF. DNA for the CDR3: TGTGCCAGCAGTGAAAGGGAGGGAAGGTCTGGAAACACCATATATTTT.

V is TRBV4-1 and J is TRBJ1-6, with TRBD1 matching 7 bases. CDR1 is MGHRA and CDR2 is YSYEKL in the germline V gene. V lost 2 bases and J lost 5; bases outside the gene matches: 9. The CDR3 has 17 amino acids. DNA for the CDR3: TGCGCCAGCAGCCAACGGGGACAGTCGGCCCATAATTCACCCCTCCACTTT. Translated: CASSQRGQSAHNSPLHF.